The entry below gives a single TCR beta chain sequence along with its context. The repertoire was sequenced with immunoSEQ multiplex PCR; TCRdb's copy has only in-frame clones and lacks some. The sample consists of approximately 110,000 clones, approximately 62% of them appearing once. The sample originates from a study of blood T cell repertoires in COVID-19. At the level of the study: COVID-19 samples, acute and convalescent, were from the United States, Italy and Spain. PBMCs, B-cell-depleted T cells, or T cells provided the cDNA or gDNA that made up the material.

Germline trimming cut 4 bases from V and 2 bases from J; bases unmatched to any gene: 8. The germline V gene has CDR1 SGHDT and CDR2 YYEEEE. The CDR3 has 15 amino acids. The source is a man at least 80 years old with acute or convalescent COVID-19. The gene calls are TRBV5-6 and TRBJ1-1; 7 positions match TRBD1. The specimen was peripheral blood. The CDR3 sequence: CASSEIQGLNTEAFF. In nucleotides, the CDR3 is TGTGCCAGCAGCGAAATACAGGGGCTTAACACTGAAGCTTTCTTT.